This T cell receptor beta chain was sequenced in a study of OX40 agonist ivuxolimab in advanced cancers. Study observations and caveats: Researchers report that CD8+ T cells had, on average, more expanded clones than CD4+. Undetermined was the antigen specificity of the expanded peripheral T cells. In the 0.1 to 3.0 mg/kg range, CD4+ and CD8+ blood T cells had expanded clonally by week 6. Low normalized T-cell clonal expansion was additionally recorded for some nonresponders.

Comments on this clone: The antigen remains undetermined.

The assay was immunoSEQ multiplex PCR, and TCRdb's table has in-frame clones only and misses some. The table records approximately 62,000 clones, 85% to 95% of them present only once. V was cut by 3 bases and J by 8 bases, with 17 bases left in between. The CDR3 has 14 amino acids. The germline V gene has CDR1 SGDLS and CDR2 YYNGEE. The chain links TRBV9 to TRBJ1-2; D might be TRBD1 (6 bases). The specimen comprised CD4+ or CD8+ T cells sorted from blood, sampled in a trial of the OX40 agonist ivuxolimab. The receptor was isolated from an adult with an advanced solid tumor such as melanoma, head and neck, liver or kidney cancer. This chain's CDR3 is CASSGGTNHVGYTF. The CDR3 coding sequence is TGTGCCAGCAGCGGGGGGACAAATCATGTCGGCTACACCTTC.